The T cell receptor beta chain described here comes from a study of blood T cells in healthy people across ages. Study results and caveats: Naive CD4+ cells and diversity were both higher in long-lived donors than in aged donors.

The use of a sample-barcoded 5' primer and a J-beta primer mix characterized a second PCR of about 7 to 12 cycles. TCRdb re-analysed the 5' RACE reads in MiXCR, keeping a single row per CDR3 protein. Of roughly 1.9 million distinct CDR3 sequences in the sample, approximately 39% were seen once. This clonotype was recorded a few times. Its specificity is not known. V was clipped by 10 bases and J by 0 bases, with 17 bases between them. CDR3 length equals 15 residues. Per germline, CDR1 LNHDA and CDR2 SQIVND (reference sequence). Sequencing used blood. The sequence derives from a human donor in good health. This chain uses TRBV19 with TRBJ2-3; D call uncertain. The chain's CDR3 is CATSRTAYSTDTQYF. The CDR3 region has the DNA TGTGCCACCTCCAGGACGGCTTATAGCACAGATACGCAGTATTTT.